This is a list of T cell receptor beta chains from one sample in a study of blood T cell repertoires in COVID-19. The data were produced by immunoSEQ multiplex PCR, yet TCRdb's version contains in-frame clones alone and is incomplete. The data hold about 120,000 clones, with about four fifths observed a single time. Sequenced: peripheral blood. The receptor set was obtained from a human donor in a cohort sampled during active COVID-19. Each CDR3 is given with its conserved first and last residue. Each record gives: CDR3 DNA, CDR3 protein, clone size, V gene, J gene, D gene. The D gene is left open where the match is weak. Clone size is given for some rows only: seen once, a few or many times, or a class if the clone is expanded.

CDR3nt: TGCGCCAGCGCAGGGTCGTCCTACGAGCAGTACTTC; CDR3aa: CASAGSSYEQYF; abundance: -; v_gene: TRBV5-1; j_gene: TRBJ2-7; d_gene: -
CDR3nt: TGCGCCAGCAGCTTGACAGGGGGCGAGGCCTATGGCTACACCTTC; CDR3aa: CASSLTGGEAYGYTF; abundance: -; v_gene: TRBV5-1; j_gene: TRBJ1-2; d_gene: TRBD1
CDR3nt: TGTGCCAGCAGTTTACACAGGGGTTTCAAATACACTGAAGCTTTCTTT; CDR3aa: CASSLHRGFKYTEAFF; abundance: -; v_gene: TRBV7-2; j_gene: TRBJ1-1; d_gene: TRBD1
CDR3nt: TGTGCCAGCAGCCCTCGGGACAGGGGGATCGCTTTCTTT; CDR3aa: CASSPRDRGIAFF; abundance: -; v_gene: TRBV4-2; j_gene: TRBJ1-1; d_gene: TRBD1
CDR3nt: TGTGCCAGTAGTATACCCCGGGACAGGGGATTCTTCTCCTACAATGAGCAGTTCTTC; CDR3aa: CASSIPRDRGFFSYNEQFF; abundance: -; v_gene: TRBV19; j_gene: TRBJ2-1; d_gene: TRBD1
CDR3nt: TGTGCCAGCAGCCCCTCCCGGGGTGCCACTGAAGCTTTCTTT; CDR3aa: CASSPSRGATEAFF; abundance: -; v_gene: TRBV7-3; j_gene: TRBJ1-1; d_gene: -
CDR3nt: TGTGCCAGCAGCCAGGACGGACAGGAACTAGGCTATGGCTACACCTTC; CDR3aa: CASSQDGQELGYGYTF; abundance: -; v_gene: TRBV4-2; j_gene: TRBJ1-2; d_gene: TRBD1
CDR3nt: TGCGCCAGCATTGAGACAGGGCGAGAGGGCTACGAGCAGTACTTC; CDR3aa: CASIETGREGYEQYF; abundance: few; v_gene: TRBV10-1; j_gene: TRBJ2-7; d_gene: TRBD1
CDR3nt: TGTGCCAGCAGTGATCCAGCGGGAGTCGACCACGAGCAGTACTTC; CDR3aa: CASSDPAGVDHEQYF; abundance: -; v_gene: TRBV6-1; j_gene: TRBJ2-7; d_gene: TRBD2
CDR3nt: TGTGCCAGCAGCTTGGGACAGGTCCATAATTCACCCCTCCACTTT; CDR3aa: CASSLGQVHNSPLHF; abundance: -; v_gene: TRBV5-6; j_gene: TRBJ1-6; d_gene: -
CDR3nt: TGTGCCAGCAGCGAGGGACAATTCGAGCAGTTCTTC; CDR3aa: CASSEGQFEQFF; abundance: -; v_gene: TRBV9; j_gene: TRBJ2-1; d_gene: -
CDR3nt: TGTGCCAGCAGTCCCCCCCGGCGGACAGGGGTTTTAGAACTGTTTTTT; CDR3aa: CASSPPRRTGVLELFF; abundance: -; v_gene: TRBV28; j_gene: TRBJ1-4; d_gene: TRBD1
CDR3nt: TGTGCCAGCAGCTCTCGGGACAGGCCCTATGGCTACACCTTC; CDR3aa: CASSSRDRPYGYTF; abundance: -; v_gene: TRBV11-2; j_gene: TRBJ1-2; d_gene: TRBD1
CDR3nt: TGCAGCGTTGAGGGAGTTGGGTTGGGGTACAATGAGCAGTTCTTC; CDR3aa: CSVEGVGLGYNEQFF; abundance: -; v_gene: TRBV29-1; j_gene: TRBJ2-1; d_gene: -
CDR3nt: TGTGCCGGAATAGCGGGAGGGCCTGACGAGCAGTACTTC; CDR3aa: CAGIAGGPDEQYF; abundance: -; v_gene: TRBV30; j_gene: TRBJ2-7; d_gene: TRBD2
CDR3nt: TGTGCCAGCAATCAGGGAGCGGGGGTAAACACTGAAGCTTTCTTT; CDR3aa: CASNQGAGVNTEAFF; abundance: -; v_gene: TRBV6-5; j_gene: TRBJ1-1; d_gene: -
CDR3nt: TGTGCCAGCTCACCTCGGCAGGACAATCAGCCCCAGCATTTT; CDR3aa: CASSPRQDNQPQHF; abundance: once; v_gene: TRBV18; j_gene: TRBJ1-5; d_gene: -
CDR3nt: TGCGCCAGCAGCCAAGGGACAGGGGATCTAAAATTTTATGGCTACACCTTC; CDR3aa: CASSQGTGDLKFYGYTF; abundance: -; v_gene: TRBV4-3; j_gene: TRBJ1-2; d_gene: TRBD1
CDR3nt: TGTGCCAGCAGCTTGGGAGGGGGCGAGCAGTACTTC; CDR3aa: CASSLGGGEQYF; abundance: -; v_gene: TRBV5-6; j_gene: TRBJ2-7; d_gene: -
CDR3nt: TGTGCCAGCAGTTACTCGACAGTTAGCAATCAGCCCCAGCATTTT; CDR3aa: CASSYSTVSNQPQHF; abundance: -; v_gene: TRBV6-2/TRBV6-3; j_gene: TRBJ1-5; d_gene: -
CDR3nt: TGTGCCAGCAGCGTAGGGTGGACAGGGGGCATGAACACTGAAGCTTTCTTT; CDR3aa: CASSVGWTGGMNTEAFF; abundance: -; v_gene: TRBV9; j_gene: TRBJ1-1; d_gene: TRBD1
CDR3nt: TGCGCCAGCAGACGCGGACAGGGAGATAATTCACCCCTCCACTTT; CDR3aa: CASRRGQGDNSPLHF; abundance: -; v_gene: TRBV5-1; j_gene: TRBJ1-6; d_gene: TRBD1
CDR3nt: TGTGCCAGCAGACAGTTTTCGGGGGTCACTGAAGCTTTCTTT; CDR3aa: CASRQFSGVTEAFF; abundance: -; v_gene: TRBV6-4; j_gene: TRBJ1-1; d_gene: -
CDR3nt: TGTGCCAGCAGCTTAATGGGGACAGAGGGGTATGGCTACACCTTC; CDR3aa: CASSLMGTEGYGYTF; abundance: -; v_gene: TRBV7-9; j_gene: TRBJ1-2; d_gene: TRBD1
CDR3nt: TGTGCCAGCAGTCCCCAAGAGGGTATCCCCCTCCACTTT; CDR3aa: CASSPQEGIPLHF; abundance: -; v_gene: TRBV6-6; j_gene: TRBJ1-6; d_gene: -
CDR3nt: TGTGCCAGCGCGGGACAGGGGGCGTACGAGCAGTACTTC; CDR3aa: CASAGQGAYEQYF; abundance: few; v_gene: TRBV9; j_gene: TRBJ2-7; d_gene: TRBD1
CDR3nt: TGCGCCAGCAGCTTGGCGGGACAGGGGCTGGGCTACACCTTC; CDR3aa: CASSLAGQGLGYTF; abundance: -; v_gene: TRBV5-1; j_gene: TRBJ1-2; d_gene: TRBD1
CDR3nt: TGTGCCAGCAGCAAAGGTCCAGGGCTTCATGAGCAGTTCTTC; CDR3aa: CASSKGPGLHEQFF; abundance: once; v_gene: TRBV21-1; j_gene: TRBJ2-1; d_gene: -
CDR3nt: TGTGCCAGCAGTTCTAAGACTAGAGAGAAATACAATGAGCAGTTCTTC; CDR3aa: CASSSKTREKYNEQFF; abundance: -; v_gene: TRBV27; j_gene: TRBJ2-1; d_gene: -
CDR3nt: TGTGCCAGCAGCCCCACGTCTAGCTACGAGCAGTACTTC; CDR3aa: CASSPTSSYEQYF; abundance: -; v_gene: TRBV7-3; j_gene: TRBJ2-7; d_gene: -
CDR3nt: TGTGCCAGCAACCGGGACAGTACGGAACTCCCAGGAAACACCATATATTTT; CDR3aa: CASNRDSTELPGNTIYF; abundance: -; v_gene: TRBV2; j_gene: TRBJ1-3; d_gene: TRBD1
CDR3nt: TGTGCCAGCAGCTCCCTAGGAAGCCCGGTAGGCAATCAGCCCCAGCATTTT; CDR3aa: CASSSLGSPVGNQPQHF; abundance: few; v_gene: TRBV27; j_gene: TRBJ1-5; d_gene: -
CDR3nt: TGTGCCAGCTCGCCGGGACAGGGGGGACAGAAGGAGTTCTTC; CDR3aa: CASSPGQGGQKEFF; abundance: -; v_gene: TRBV18; j_gene: TRBJ2-1; d_gene: TRBD1
CDR3nt: TGTGCCAGCAGCTTAGCGCGAGTAGCGGGGGGGCCACAGCCCTACGAGCAGTACTTC; CDR3aa: CASSLARVAGGPQPYEQYF; abundance: -; v_gene: TRBV7-6; j_gene: TRBJ2-7; d_gene: TRBD2
CDR3nt: TGTGCCAGCAGCTCCCAGGGTTATTTAGCCAAAAACATTCAGTACTTC; CDR3aa: CASSSQGYLAKNIQYF; abundance: -; v_gene: TRBV7-8; j_gene: TRBJ2-4; d_gene: -
CDR3nt: TGCAGTGCTAGAGACTACTATGAGCAGTTCTTC; CDR3aa: CSARDYYEQFF; abundance: -; v_gene: TRBV20-1; j_gene: TRBJ2-1; d_gene: -
CDR3nt: TGTGCCAGCAGCTCAACTAGGAACACTGAAGCTTTCTTT; CDR3aa: CASSSTRNTEAFF; abundance: -; v_gene: TRBV7-8; j_gene: TRBJ1-1; d_gene: -
CDR3nt: TGTGCCATCAGTGGGGGGGGCAGTTCCTACGAGCAGTACTTC; CDR3aa: CAISGGGSSYEQYF; abundance: -; v_gene: TRBV10-3; j_gene: TRBJ2-7; d_gene: -
CDR3nt: TGTGCCAGCAGCTTTAGGGGGGGGACTAGTGGCGAGCAGTACTTC; CDR3aa: CASSFRGGTSGEQYF; abundance: -; v_gene: TRBV7-2; j_gene: TRBJ2-7; d_gene: TRBD2
CDR3nt: TGTGCCAGCAGCTTAGGAAGGGGGACACTATTTAGCACAGATACGCAGTATTTT; CDR3aa: CASSLGRGTLFSTDTQYF; abundance: -; v_gene: TRBV11-2; j_gene: TRBJ2-3; d_gene: -
CDR3nt: TGCGCCAGCAGCCAGGATGGAGCTGGTTCTACTGAAGCTTTCTTT; CDR3aa: CASSQDGAGSTEAFF; abundance: -; v_gene: TRBV4-3; j_gene: TRBJ1-1; d_gene: -
CDR3nt: TGTGCCAGCAGCGCAGAAAGAGGGGGCGCCGGCTCCGTTCGCTTCTACGAGCAGTACTTC; CDR3aa: CASSAERGGAGSVRFYEQYF; abundance: -; v_gene: TRBV9; j_gene: TRBJ2-7; d_gene: TRBD1
CDR3nt: TGTGCCTGGAGCAAAGGACTAGCGGCGATTAATGAGCAGTTCTTC; CDR3aa: CAWSKGLAAINEQFF; abundance: few; v_gene: TRBV30; j_gene: TRBJ2-1; d_gene: TRBD2
CDR3nt: TGCGCCAGCAGCTTACCGACTAGCGGGGGAAACAATGAGCAGTTCTTC; CDR3aa: CASSLPTSGGNNEQFF; abundance: -; v_gene: TRBV5-1; j_gene: TRBJ2-1; d_gene: TRBD2
CDR3nt: TGTGCTAGTGGCCCCGGGACAGGTGCCAATTCACCCCTCCACTTT; CDR3aa: CASGPGTGANSPLHF; abundance: -; v_gene: TRBV12-5; j_gene: TRBJ1-6; d_gene: TRBD1
CDR3nt: TGTGCCAGCAGCCCCCGACAGAACCAAGAGACCCAGTACTTC; CDR3aa: CASSPRQNQETQYF; abundance: -; v_gene: TRBV9; j_gene: TRBJ2-5; d_gene: -
CDR3nt: TGTGCCAGCAGCAAAGGACTAGCGGGAATTTATGGAGAGCAGTACTTC; CDR3aa: CASSKGLAGIYGEQYF; abundance: -; v_gene: TRBV5-4; j_gene: TRBJ2-7; d_gene: TRBD2
CDR3nt: TGTGCCAGCAGCGCACTAAGGGGACATTTT; CDR3aa: CASSALRGHF; abundance: -; v_gene: TRBV21-1; j_gene: TRBJ1-5; d_gene: -
CDR3nt: TGTGCCAGCAGTCCAAAACCGGGACAGATCTATGGCTACACCTTC; CDR3aa: CASSPKPGQIYGYTF; abundance: -; v_gene: TRBV27; j_gene: TRBJ1-2; d_gene: TRBD1